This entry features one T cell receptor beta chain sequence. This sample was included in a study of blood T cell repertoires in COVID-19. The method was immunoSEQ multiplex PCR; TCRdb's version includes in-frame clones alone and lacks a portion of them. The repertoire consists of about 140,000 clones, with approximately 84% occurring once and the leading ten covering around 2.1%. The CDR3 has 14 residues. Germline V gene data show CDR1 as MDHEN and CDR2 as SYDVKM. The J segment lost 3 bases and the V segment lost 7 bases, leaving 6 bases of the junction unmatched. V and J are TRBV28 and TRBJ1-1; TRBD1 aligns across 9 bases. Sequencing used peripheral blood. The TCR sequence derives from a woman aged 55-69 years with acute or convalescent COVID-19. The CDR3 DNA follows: TGTGCCAGCACAGCCGGGACAGGGTACACTGAAGCTTTCTTT. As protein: CASTAGTGYTEAFF.